This T cell receptor (beta chain) was found in a study of molecular identifiers for immune sequencing clone quantification. Study-wide findings and caveats: Over 99% of CMV-specific effector molecules, but under 1% of naive ones, were in clones above 20 copies.

Libraries of naive CD8 cells were prepared from approximately 20,000 to 1,000,000 sorted cells using 10%, 30% or 50% RNA. Researchers sorted naive CD8 T cells as cells that were CD8+CD4-CCR7+CD45RA+. To note about this clonotype: Its specificity is not known.

TCRdb processed the PCR reads anew with MiXCR; each CDR3 protein has one entry. Here the sample spans 460,000 or so distinct CDR3 sequences, around 21% being singletons. Looked up from germline, CDR1 is LNHNV and CDR2 is YYDKDF (reference sequence). This CDR3 region has 13 residues. J gave up 4 bases and V 6 bases, and 2 bases lay outside the gene matches. The chain uses TRBV15 and TRBJ2-5; the match to TRBD1 covers 10 bases. The sample was naive CD8+ T cells from blood, with Jurkat cell RNA spiked in. Subset meaning: FACS-sorted CD8+CD4-CCR7+CD45RA+ naive T cells. This TCR was recovered from a human donor in good health. Some libraries in this study had Jurkat cell RNA spiked in. The CDR3 sequence: CATRGTGAETQYF. CDR3 sequence (DNA): TGTGCCACCAGAGGGACAGGGGCAGAGACCCAGTACTTC.